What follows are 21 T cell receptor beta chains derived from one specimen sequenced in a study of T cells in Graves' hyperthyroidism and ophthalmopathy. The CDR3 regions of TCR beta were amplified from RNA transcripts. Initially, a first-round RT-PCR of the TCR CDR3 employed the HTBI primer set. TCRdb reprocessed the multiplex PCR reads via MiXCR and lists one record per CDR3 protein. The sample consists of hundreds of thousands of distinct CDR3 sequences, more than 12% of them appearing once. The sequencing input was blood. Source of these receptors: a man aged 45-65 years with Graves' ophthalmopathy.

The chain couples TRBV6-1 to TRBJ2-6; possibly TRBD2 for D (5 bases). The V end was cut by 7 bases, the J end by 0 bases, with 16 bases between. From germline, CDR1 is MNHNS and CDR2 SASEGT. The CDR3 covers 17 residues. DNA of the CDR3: TGTGCCAGCACCTTTATTGGGAGCTACTCTGGGGCCAACGTCCTGACTTTC. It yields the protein CASTFIGSYSGANVLTF.

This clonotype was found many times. The CDR3 is CSARVGQGRSYEQYF. The CDR3 coding sequence is TGCAGTGCTAGAGTTGGACAGGGGAGGTCCTACGAGCAGTACTTC. V and J are TRBV20-1 and TRBJ2-7; 9 nucleotides align to TRBD1. Trimming took 1 base from V and 1 from J; bases not matched to a gene: 5. The CDR3 extends over 15 amino acids. The V gene's germline CDR1 is DFQATT and CDR2 SNEGSKA (reference sequence).

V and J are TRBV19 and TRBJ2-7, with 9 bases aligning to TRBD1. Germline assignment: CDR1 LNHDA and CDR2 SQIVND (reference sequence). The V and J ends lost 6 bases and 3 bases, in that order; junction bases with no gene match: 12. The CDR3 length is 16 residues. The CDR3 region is CASRTAGTGTIYEQYF. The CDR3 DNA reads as TGTGCCAGTAGAACGGCCGGGACAGGGACCATCTACGAGCAGTACTTC.

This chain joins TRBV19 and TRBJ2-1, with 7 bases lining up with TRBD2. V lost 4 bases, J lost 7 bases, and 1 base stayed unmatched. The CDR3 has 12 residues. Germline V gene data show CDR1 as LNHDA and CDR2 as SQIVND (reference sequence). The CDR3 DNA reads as TGTGCCAGTAGTACCGGGAGGAATGAGCAGTTCTTC. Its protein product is CASSTGRNEQFF.

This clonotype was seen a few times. In DNA form, the CDR3 reads TGCAGCGTTGTTTTACCCTCCTACGAGCAGTACTTC. It translates to CSVVLPSYEQYF. The J gene is TRBJ2-7, the V gene TRBV29-1, with D uncertain. Trimming removed 4 bases at V and 0 bases at J, with 7 bases between. CDR3 length equals 12 residues. The germline CDR1 and CDR2 sequences are SQVTM and ANQGSEA.

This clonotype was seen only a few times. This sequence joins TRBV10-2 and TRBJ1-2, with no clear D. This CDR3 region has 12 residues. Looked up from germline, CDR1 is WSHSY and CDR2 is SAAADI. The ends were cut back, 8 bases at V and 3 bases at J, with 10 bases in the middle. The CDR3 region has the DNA TGCGCCAGCCTAAGGGATGACTATGGCTACACCTTC. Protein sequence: CASLRDDYGYTF.

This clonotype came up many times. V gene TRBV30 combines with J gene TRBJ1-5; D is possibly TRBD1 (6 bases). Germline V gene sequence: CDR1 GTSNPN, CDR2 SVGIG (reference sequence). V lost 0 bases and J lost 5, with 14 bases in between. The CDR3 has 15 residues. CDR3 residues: CAWSVRSGQYQPQHF. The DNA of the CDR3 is TGTGCCTGGAGTGTGAGATCCGGACAGTATCAGCCCCAGCATTTT.

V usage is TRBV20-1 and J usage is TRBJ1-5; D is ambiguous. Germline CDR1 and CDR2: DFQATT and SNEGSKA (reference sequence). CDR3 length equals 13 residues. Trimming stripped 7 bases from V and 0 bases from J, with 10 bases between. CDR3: CSVAGYSNQPQHF. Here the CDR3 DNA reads TGCAGTGTTGCAGGATATAGCAATCAGCCCCAGCATTTT.

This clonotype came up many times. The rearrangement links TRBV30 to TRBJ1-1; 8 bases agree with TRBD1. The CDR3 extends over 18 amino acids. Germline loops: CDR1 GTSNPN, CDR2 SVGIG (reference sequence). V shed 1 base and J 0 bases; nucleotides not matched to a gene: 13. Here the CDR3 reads CAWSGMQGALTLNTEAFF. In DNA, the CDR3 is TGTGCCTGGAGTGGGATGCAGGGGGCGTTAACCTTGAACACTGAAGCTTTCTTT.

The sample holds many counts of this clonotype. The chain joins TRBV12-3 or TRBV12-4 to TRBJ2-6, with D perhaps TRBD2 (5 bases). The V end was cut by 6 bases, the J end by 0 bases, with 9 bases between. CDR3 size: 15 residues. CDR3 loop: CASRGLASGANVLTF. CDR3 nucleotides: TGTGCCAGCAGGGGCCTAGCCTCTGGGGCCAACGTCCTGACTTTC.

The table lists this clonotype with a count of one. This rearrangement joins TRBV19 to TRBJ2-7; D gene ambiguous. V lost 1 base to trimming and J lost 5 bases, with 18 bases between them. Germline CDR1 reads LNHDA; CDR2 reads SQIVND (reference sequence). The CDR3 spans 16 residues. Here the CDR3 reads CASSIVVGSGGNEQYF. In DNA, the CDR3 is TGTGCCAGTAGTATAGTTGTCGGGTCAGGTGGGAACGAGCAGTACTTC.

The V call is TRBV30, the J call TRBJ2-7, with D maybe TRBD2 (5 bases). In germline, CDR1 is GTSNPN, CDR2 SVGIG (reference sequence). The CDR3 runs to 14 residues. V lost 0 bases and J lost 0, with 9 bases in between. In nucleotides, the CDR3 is TGTGCCTGGAGTGTACGGAGGAGCTCCTACGAGCAGTACTTC. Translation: CAWSVRRSSYEQYF.

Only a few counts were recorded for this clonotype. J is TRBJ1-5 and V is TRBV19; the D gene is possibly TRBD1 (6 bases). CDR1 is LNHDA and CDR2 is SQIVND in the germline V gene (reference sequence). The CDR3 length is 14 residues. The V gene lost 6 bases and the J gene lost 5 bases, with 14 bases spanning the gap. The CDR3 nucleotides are TGTGCCAGTAGGGGAAGACAGGAGTATCAGCCCCAGCATTTT. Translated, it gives CASRGRQEYQPQHF.

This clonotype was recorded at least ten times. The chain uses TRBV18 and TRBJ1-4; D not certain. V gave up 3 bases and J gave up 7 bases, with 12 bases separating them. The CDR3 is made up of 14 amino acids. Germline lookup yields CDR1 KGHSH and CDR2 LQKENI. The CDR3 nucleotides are TGTGCCAGCTCACCCCGAGGTACTGGTGAAAAACTGTTTTTT. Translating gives CASSPRGTGEKLFF.

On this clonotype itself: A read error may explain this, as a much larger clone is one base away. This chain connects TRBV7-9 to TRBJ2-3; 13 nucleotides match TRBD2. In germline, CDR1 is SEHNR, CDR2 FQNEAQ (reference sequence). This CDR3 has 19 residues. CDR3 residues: CAGSPPTGVTSGRTDTQYF. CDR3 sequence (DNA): TGTGCCGGCAGCCCGCCGACAGGGGTGACTAGCGGGAGGACAGATACGCAGTATTTT.

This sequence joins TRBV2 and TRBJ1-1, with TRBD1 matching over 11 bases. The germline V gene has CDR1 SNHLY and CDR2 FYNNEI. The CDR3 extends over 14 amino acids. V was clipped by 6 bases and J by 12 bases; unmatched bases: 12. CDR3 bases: TGTGCCAGCAGCGCTCGGACAGGGGGCCTTCCTTCTTTCTTT. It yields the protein CASSARTGGLPSFF.

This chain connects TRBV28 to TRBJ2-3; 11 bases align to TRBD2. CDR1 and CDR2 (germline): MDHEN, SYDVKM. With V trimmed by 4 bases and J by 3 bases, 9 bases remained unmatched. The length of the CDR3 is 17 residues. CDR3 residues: CASSSRSSGRVTDTQYF. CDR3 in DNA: TGTGCCAGCAGTTCCCGTAGTAGCGGGAGGGTGACAGATACGCAGTATTTT.

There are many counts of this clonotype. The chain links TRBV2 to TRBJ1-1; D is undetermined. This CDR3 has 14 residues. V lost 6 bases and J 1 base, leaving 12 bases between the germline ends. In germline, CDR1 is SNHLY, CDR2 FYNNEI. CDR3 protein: CASRPGLGNTEAFF. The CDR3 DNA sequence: TGTGCCAGCAGACCCGGACTGGGGAACACTGAAGCTTTCTTT.

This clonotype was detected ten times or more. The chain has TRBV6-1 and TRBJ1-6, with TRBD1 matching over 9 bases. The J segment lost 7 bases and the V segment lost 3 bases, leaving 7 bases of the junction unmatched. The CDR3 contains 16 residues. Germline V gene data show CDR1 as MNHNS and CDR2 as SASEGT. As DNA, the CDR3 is TGTGCCAGCAGTGACTTTTGGGACAGGGTCAATTCACCCCTCCACTTT. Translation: CASSDFWDRVNSPLHF.

The CDR3 region has the DNA TGTGCCAGCAGTCAGGGGGGGGATTTCTACGAGCAGTACTTC. Amino acids: CASSQGGDFYEQYF. The rearrangement joins TRBV6-1 to TRBJ2-7; D may be TRBD1 or TRBD2 (7 bases each). V was shortened by 5 bases and J by 3 bases, with 14 bases between the two germline ends. CDR1 is MNHNS, CDR2 SASEGT, per germline. The CDR3 extends over 14 amino acids.

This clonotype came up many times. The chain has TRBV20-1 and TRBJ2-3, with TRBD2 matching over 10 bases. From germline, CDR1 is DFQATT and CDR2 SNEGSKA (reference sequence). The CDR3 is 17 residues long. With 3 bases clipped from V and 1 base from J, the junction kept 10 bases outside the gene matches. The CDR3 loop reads CSASGLAGVKGTDTQYF. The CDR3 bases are TGCAGTGCTAGTGGGCTAGCGGGAGTTAAAGGCACAGATACGCAGTATTTT.